The clone carrying this TCR beta chain was observed many times. This sample was taken from a study of regulatory T cells in long-lasting Graves disease. Construction of the TCR beta libraries employed iRepertoire HTBI primers in conjunction with Arm-PCR of CDR3 regions. MiXCR, run by TCRdb on the multiplex PCR reads, gives a single entry per CDR3 protein. This repertoire shows about 460,000 distinct CDR3 sequences, 22% found once; its top ten account for over 10%. The time point denotes: persistent/refractory GD, antithyroid drugs over 5 years with positive TRAb. Extracted RNA from PBMCs served as the source of the TCR library. The germline gives CDR1 MDHEN, CDR2 SYDVKM. CDR3 length: 13 residues. The trim removed 6 bases at V and 1 base at J, leaving 2 bases unmatched.

Sequencing used peripheral blood mononuclear cells (PBMCs), obtained when the disease was refractory, from a patient treated with antithyroid drugs. V is TRBV28 and J is TRBJ1-1, with 7 bases aligning to TRBD1. This TCR came from a female donor with Graves disease. In nucleotides, the CDR3 is TGTGCCAGCAGCCGGACAGGGAACACTGAAGCTTTCTTT. It translates to CASSRTGNTEAFF.